The 29 T cell receptor beta chains presented below share a single source sample, sequenced in a study of CD4+ T cells in melanoma. Clones were sequenced by immunoSEQ multiplex PCR, and TCRdb holds only the in-frame ones, with some missing. This sample has about 15,000 clones, with about three fifths found just once. Sequenced input: cells from a culture (not recorded whether cultured in vitro). Receptors were obtained from a human donor with melanoma.

This clone was counted between two and nine times. The chain carries TRBV11-1 and TRBJ1-5, with unresolved D. The CDR3 sequence is 13 residues long. The germline CDR1 and CDR2 sequences are SGHAT and FQDESV (reference sequence). Trimming shortened V by 1 base and J by 4 bases, and 5 bases separated the two germline ends. The CDR3, as DNA: TGTGCCAGCAGCTTAGAGGATAATCAGCCCCAGCATTTT. It codes for CASSLEDNQPQHF. Looking up the rest from reference TRBV11-1 and TRBJ1-5 gives the full variable domain: EAEVAQSPRYKITEKSQAVAFWCDPISGHATLYWYRQILGQGPELLVQFQDESVVDDSQLPKDRFSAERLKGVDSTLKIQPAELGDSAMYLCASSLEDNQPQHFGDGTRLSIL.

The rearrangement uses TRBV6-5 and TRBJ1-1; D gene unclear. There are 10 residues in the CDR3. In germline, CDR1 is MNHEY, CDR2 SVGAGI. V shed 8 bases and J shed 2 bases, with 3 bases lying between them. The CDR3 sequence: CASGNTEAFF. The DNA of the CDR3 is TGTGCCAGCGGAAACACTGAAGCTTTCTTT.

The chain uses TRBV9 and TRBJ2-3, with D perhaps matching TRBD1 or TRBD2 (7 bases each). CDR1 and CDR2 (germline): SGDLS, YYNGEE. There are 16 residues in the CDR3. V was cut by 0 bases and J by 2 bases, with 13 bases left in between. The CDR3 is CASSVGQGGPTDTQYF. CDR3 DNA: TGTGCCAGCAGCGTAGGCCAGGGGGGGCCCACAGATACGCAGTATTTT.

The rearrangement links TRBV5-6 to TRBJ1-2, with TRBD1 matching 7 bases. This CDR3 region has 13 residues. Germline CDR1 SGHDT, CDR2 YYEEEE. V was clipped by 3 bases and J by 3 bases; unmatched bases: 2. In DNA form, the CDR3 reads TGTGCCAGCAGCTCGGACAGGTACTATGGCTACACCTTC. This gives the protein CASSSDRYYGYTF.

The rearrangement links TRBV5-6 to TRBJ1-6, with D maybe TRBD1 (6 bases). Germline CDR1 and CDR2: SGHDT and YYEEEE. V dropped 0 bases and J dropped 14 bases, with 18 bases sitting between them. This CDR3 is 15 amino acids long. As DNA, the CDR3 is TGTGCCAGCAGCTTGGAGGACAGTCGGCATGGGGCCCTCCACTTT. Translated, it gives CASSLEDSRHGALHF.

CDR3: CASSLDPSVFGAYNEQFF. The DNA for the CDR3 is TGTGCCAGCAGCTTAGACCCCTCCGTATTCGGGGCCTACAATGAGCAGTTCTTC. J is TRBJ2-1 and V is TRBV13; TRBD2 might be the D (5 bases). V gave up 1 base and J gave up 2 bases, with 18 bases separating them. The CDR3 runs to 18 residues. Germline-derived CDR1 and CDR2 are PRHDT and FYEKMQ (reference sequence). The variable domain in full, completed from reference TRBV13 and TRBJ2-1, reads AAGVIQSPRHLIKEKRETATLKCYPIPRHDTVYWYQQGPGQDPQFLISFYEKMQSDKGSIPDRFSAQQFSDYHSELNMSSLELGDSALYFCASSLDPSVFGAYNEQFFGPGTRLTVL.

This clone was observed a handful of times. This chain links TRBV5-5 with TRBJ1-2, with 7 nucleotides matching TRBD1. The CDR3 consists of 13 residues. Germline CDR1 and CDR2: SGHKS and YYEKEE (reference sequence). V gave up 4 bases and J gave up 4 bases; unmatched junction bases: 4. Written as DNA, the CDR3 is TGTGCCAGCAGCAACAGGGGAGGCTATGGCTACACCTTC. It codes for CASSNRGGYGYTF.

V gene TRBV5-1 combines with J gene TRBJ1-4, with D unresolved. Trimming took 5 bases from V and 2 from J, leaving 13 bases between them. The germline gives CDR1 SGHRS, CDR2 YFSETQ. The CDR3 is made up of 15 amino acids. CDR3 region: CASRFLGWTNEKLFF. The CDR3 DNA sequence: TGCGCCAGCAGATTTCTAGGGTGGACTAATGAAAAACTGTTTTTT. The full variable domain, rest sourced from reference TRBV5-1 and TRBJ1-4, is KAGVTQTPRYLIKTRGQQVTLSCSPISGHRSVSWYQQTPGQGLQFLFEYFSETQRNKGNFPGRFSGRQFSNSRSEMNVSTLELGDSALYLCASRFLGWTNEKLFFGSGTQLSVL.

The CDR3 region is CATSRQGYQPQHF. The CDR3 DNA sequence: TGTGCCACCAGCAGACAGGGGTATCAGCCCCAGCATTTT. The chain uses TRBV15 and TRBJ1-5, with a tentative D call TRBD1 (6 bases). Trimming stripped 2 bases from V and 5 bases from J, with 7 bases between. There are 13 residues in the CDR3. Germline loops: CDR1 LNHNV, CDR2 YYDKDF (reference sequence).

This chain joins TRBV5-1 and TRBJ2-5; TRBD2 matches 11 bases. The V and J ends lost 2 bases and 5 bases, in that order; junction bases with no gene match: 8. This CDR3 has 16 amino acids. The germline CDR1 and CDR2 sequences are SGHRS and YFSETQ. CDR3 loop: CASSFSGGAVTETQYF. CDR3 DNA sequence: TGCGCCAGCAGCTTTAGCGGGGGGGCCGTGACTGAGACCCAGTACTTC.

The CDR3 protein is CASSRPGQAQTERNTIYF. DNA of the CDR3: TGTGCCAGCAGCCGCCCGGGACAGGCACAGACCGAACGAAACACCATATATTTT. The chain joins TRBV7-9 to TRBJ1-3; 8 positions match TRBD1. The germline CDR1 and CDR2 sequences are SEHNR and FQNEAQ (reference sequence). CDR3 size: 18 residues. V trimming: 5 bases; J trimming: 5 bases; junction bases outside the gene matches: 17.

This clone turned up a few times. This rearrangement joins TRBV6-1 to TRBJ1-1; weak D call: TRBD1 (5 bases). Germline loops: CDR1 MNHNS, CDR2 SASEGT. The V end lost 6 bases, the J end lost 0 bases, and 8 bases lay between the germline ends. CDR3 length: 13 residues. In DNA, the CDR3 is TGTGCCAGCAGCCCGACAGTGAACACTGAAGCTTTCTTT. Protein: CASSPTVNTEAFF.

The CDR3 bases are TGTGCCAGCAGCTTCATCGGGACTCGCGAAAAACTGTTTTTT. Amino acids: CASSFIGTREKLFF. The genes are TRBV7-9 and TRBJ1-4, with a weak D call TRBD1 (5 bases). CDR1 is SEHNR, CDR2 FQNEAQ, per germline (reference sequence). CDR3 length: 14 amino acids. The germline V and J ends were trimmed by 3 bases and 8 bases, with 13 bases remaining between them.

This clone came up a few times. This rearrangement joins TRBV7-8 to TRBJ2-2, with D perhaps TRBD1 (6 bases). The germline CDR1 and CDR2 sequences are SGHVS and FQNEAQ. The CDR3 has 14 residues. The V end was cut by 6 bases, the J end by 5 bases, with 13 bases between. The CDR3: CASRQGQGTGELFF. The CDR3 nucleotides read TGTGCCAGCAGGCAGGGTCAGGGGACCGGGGAGCTGTTTTTT. The full variable domain, with the rest looked up from reference TRBV7-8 and TRBJ2-2, is GAGVSQSPRYKVAKRGQDVALRCDPISGHVSLFWYQQALGQGPEFLTYFQNEAQLDKSGLPSDRFFAERPEGSVSTLKIQRTQQEDSAVYLCASRQGQGTGELFFGEGSRLTVL.

This clone was observed a few times. V gene TRBV2 combines with J gene TRBJ1-2, with D perhaps TRBD1 (5 bases). Germline loops: CDR1 SNHLY, CDR2 FYNNEI. The CDR3 runs 10 residues. V gave up 0 bases and J gave up 13 bases, with 6 bases separating them. The CDR3 reads CASSEAGRTF. CDR3 bases: TGTGCCAGCAGTGAAGCGGGGCGCACCTTC.

This clone has a handful of counts. The rearrangement joins TRBV5-8 to TRBJ1-6; a possible D gene is TRBD1 (6 bases). Trimming took off 4 bases at V and 7 bases at J, with 12 bases between the two ends. This CDR3 is built from 14 residues. Germline V gene lookup returns CDR1 SGHTS and CDR2 YDEGEE. DNA of the CDR3: TGTGCCAGCAGCCTGACAGGTTTCAATTCACCCCTCCACTTT. This sequence encodes CASSLTGFNSPLHF.

This chain uses TRBV5-1 with TRBJ1-5, with TRBD1 as a possible D gene (6 bases). Trimming pared 3 bases from V and 7 bases from J, leaving 29 bases between. The CDR3 loop spans 19 amino acids. Germline CDR1 and CDR2: SGHRS and YFSETQ. DNA of the CDR3: TGCGCCAGCAGCTCCAGACCCACAGGGATCGAGGTTACTCGGCAGCCCCAGCATTTT. Amino acids: CASSSRPTGIEVTRQPQHF.

Only a few counts were recorded for this clone. The chain links TRBV7-9 to TRBJ2-5; 7 bases agree with TRBD2. After removal of 2 bases from V and 2 bases from J, the junction contained 11 bases not matched to a gene. This CDR3 region has 17 residues. The germline V gene has CDR1 SEHNR and CDR2 FQNEAQ (reference sequence). CDR3 nucleotide sequence: TGTGCCAGCAGCTTAAACCTCGCGCTAGCGGTACAAGAGACCCAGTACTTC. Protein sequence: CASSLNLALAVQETQYF.

The chain joins TRBV7-6 to TRBJ1-4; D remains unclear. V was trimmed by 3 bases and J by 9 bases, leaving 20 bases between them. The CDR3 is made up of 16 amino acids. Germline lookup yields CDR1 SGHVS and CDR2 FNYEAQ. The CDR3 nucleotides read TGTGCCAGCAGCTTGACCTTGGCAGCCCGTGGTCAAAAACTGTTTTTT. Protein sequence: CASSLTLAARGQKLFF. The entire variable domain, with the rest obtained from reference TRBV7-6 and TRBJ1-4, is as follows: GAGVSQSPRYKVTKRGQDVALRCDPISGHVSLYWYRQALGQGPEFLTYFNYEAQQDKSGLPNDRFSAERPEGSISTLTIQRTEQRDSAMYRCASSLTLAARGQKLFFGSGTQLSVL.

This clone was found once. The chain employs TRBV18 and TRBJ2-7; 7 bases fit TRBD1. The CDR3 covers 13 residues. The germline gives CDR1 KGHSH, CDR2 LQKENI. V lost 1 base to trimming and J lost 4 bases; unmatched junction nucleotides: 1. CDR3 sequence: CASSPLRGYEQYF. The CDR3 region has the DNA TGTGCCAGCTCACCACTCAGGGGGTACGAGCAGTACTTC.

This clone was seen a few times. The V and J genes are TRBV7-2 and TRBJ1-2, with D uncertain. This CDR3 contains 11 residues. V was pared by 5 bases and J by 1 base, with 2 bases between. CDR1 is SGHTA and CDR2 is FQGNSA in the germline V gene. This CDR3 reads CASSRNYGYTF. CDR3 coding DNA: TGTGCCAGCAGCCGTAACTATGGCTACACCTTC.

V usage is TRBV6-6 and J usage is TRBJ1-2; 8 positions agree with TRBD1. V shed 6 bases and J 6 bases; nucleotides not matched to a gene: 6. CDR1 is MNHNY, CDR2 SVGAGI, per germline (reference sequence). The CDR3 totals 13 residues. The CDR3 coding sequence is TGTGCCAGCAGACAGACAGGGGCCCATGGCTACACCTTC. The encoded protein is CASRQTGAHGYTF.

The table lists this clone with a few counts. The chain carries TRBV6-1 and TRBJ2-2; 7 nucleotides match TRBD1. Per germline, CDR1 MNHNS and CDR2 SASEGT. Trimming took 0 bases from V and 6 from J; bases not matched to a gene: 10. The CDR3 has 17 residues. The DNA for the CDR3 is TGTGCCAGCAGTGAAGCGCTGACAGGGTTTTATCCCGGGGAGCTGTTTTTT. Its translation is CASSEALTGFYPGELFF.

The V call is TRBV28, the J call TRBJ1-4; a possible D gene is TRBD1 (6 bases). The germline gives CDR1 MDHEN, CDR2 SYDVKM. The CDR3 spans 14 residues. V gave up 5 bases and J gave up 8 bases, with 15 bases separating them. The CDR3 spells CASSGGGRSEKLFF. The CDR3 region has the DNA TGTGCCAGCAGTGGTGGGGGGCGGAGCGAAAAACTGTTTTTT.

Details on this clone: Mismatch with germline at one junction end may stem from a read error. V and J are TRBV10-3 and TRBJ2-7; D remains ambiguous. In germline, CDR1 is ENHRY, CDR2 SYGVKD. CDR3 length equals 14 residues. The DNA for the CDR3 is TGTGCCAGCAGTCAAAAGACGGTCCCCTACGAGCAGTACTTC. Translated, it gives CASSQKTVPYEQYF.

This rearrangement joins TRBV6-1 to TRBJ2-7; D gene ambiguous. V was clipped by 7 bases and J by 4 bases, with 5 bases between them. The CDR3 contains 10 residues. The germline V gene has CDR1 MNHNS and CDR2 SASEGT. The CDR3 nucleotides read TGTGCCAGCAACGAATACGAGCAGTACTTC. This gives the protein CASNEYEQYF.

The J gene is TRBJ2-3, the V gene TRBV7-3, with 13 nucleotides matching TRBD2. The CDR3 loop spans 16 amino acids. Germline trimming cut 4 bases from V and 1 base from J; bases unmatched to any gene: 2. The germline CDR1 and CDR2 sequences are SGHTA and FQGTGA. CDR3: CASSYGTSGGTDTQYF. The CDR3, as DNA: TGTGCCAGCAGCTACGGGACTAGCGGGGGCACAGATACGCAGTATTTT.

The chain employs TRBV6-5 and TRBJ2-1; 9 nucleotides align to TRBD2. Germline assignment: CDR1 MNHEY and CDR2 SVGAGI. This CDR3 contains 14 residues. V was pared by 7 bases and J by 5 bases, with 6 bases of the junction left unmatched. In DNA form, the CDR3 reads TGTGCCAGCAAACCGAGCGGGGGGAACAATGAGCAGTTCTTC. This codes for CASKPSGGNNEQFF.

In its sample, this clone was seen once. The V gene is TRBV5-8, the J gene TRBJ1-2, with TRBD1 identical over 7 bases. The CDR3 contains 14 residues. CDR1 is SGHTS and CDR2 is YDEGEE in the germline V gene. The V and J ends lost 7 bases and 2 bases, in that order; junction bases with no gene match: 8. The CDR3 here is CASVRDSSNYGYTF. The CDR3 DNA reads as TGTGCCAGCGTCCGGGACAGTTCAAACTATGGCTACACCTTC.